Included here is one TCR beta chain sequence, with context. The target antigen is unknown. The data were produced by immunoSEQ multiplex PCR, yet TCRdb's version contains in-frame clones alone and is incomplete. In the table there are about 88,000 clones, around 90% of which are singletons. This sample stems from a study of graft-versus-host responses after intestinal transplantation. Study overall: Once they had received anti-thymocyte globulin induction, all recipients took tacrolimus and steroids for about three years.

Study-level points and caveats: The study found high graft-versus-host to host-versus-graft clonal ratios in allografts of patients with graft-donor T cell macrochimerism. Recipient bone marrow held GvH clones, some seen earlier in ileum or blood.

This specimen was unstimulated CD4+ T cells sorted from spleen or lymph node cells, taken before intestinal transplant. The sequence derives from a human donor who received an intestinal transplant.

CDR3: CASTQQGGSGNTIYF. CDR3 sequence (DNA): TGTGCCAGCACCCAACAGGGGGGCAGTGGAAACACCATATATTTT. The rearrangement links TRBV2 to TRBJ1-3; 8 bases line up with TRBD1. The CDR3 consists of 15 residues. V dropped 7 bases and J dropped 3; count of bases not matched to a gene: 8. CDR1 and CDR2 (germline): SNHLY, FYNNEI.